Listed here is a single T cell receptor (beta chain). Its specificity is not known. 60 Vbeta and 13 Jbeta primers were used in PCR. Repertoires were generated with immunoSEQ multiplex PCR, while TCRdb's copy carries only in-frame clones and drops some. The repertoire includes over 150,000 clones, around 84% of them detected once, and approximately 1.2% sits in the top ten. These data are taken from a study of cytomegalovirus exposure and HLA in healthy donors. Looking at the study overall: Membership in the Caucasian-associated ancestry cluster was found for 75% to 85% of approximately 380 genotyped donors.

At sampling all donors were nominally healthy, likely with unrecorded immune exposures. Study-wide findings and caveats: The study designated 150 or so TCR beta chains cytomegalovirus-associated.

Material: PBMCs. This receptor was taken from a girl aged 2-10 years in good health and CMV-seropositive.

CDR3 residues: CASSLDRGNQPQHF. In nucleotides, the CDR3 is TGTGCCAGCAGTTTGGACAGAGGCAATCAGCCCCAGCATTTT. The chain links TRBV2 to TRBJ1-5; possibly TRBD1 for D (6 bases). Germline CDR1 reads SNHLY; CDR2 reads FYNNEI. V lost 5 bases, J lost 2 bases, and 10 bases lay in between. The CDR3 runs to 14 residues.